The sequence of this TCR delta chain was determined in a study of Vδ1+ human thymocytes (dated by TCRdb to the late 2010s). At the level of the whole study: mRNA-level TRG and TRD CDR3 repertoires of highly purified Vdelta1+ thymocytes from young children were characterised as a data resource. The multiplex-based CDR3 amplicon strategy had previously been validated against 5'RACE-based CDR3 amplicon generation methods.

RNA extraction was carried out with the RNeasy mini kit, and reverse transcription was then done using Superscript III. To generate the CDR3 amplicons, a multiplex PCR was run using pooled V-gene forward primers together with a constant-region reverse primer that carried Illumina adaptor overhangs. After gel purification, the amplicons were indexed with Nextera index primers over eight extra PCR cycles and then purified using AMPure XP beads. The libraries were sequenced on an Illumina MiSeq using paired-end 250 bp reads, dual indexing and an approximately 20% PhiX spike-in. The paper's processing steps were these. Read quality was checked with FastQC, and TRG read pairs were merged using ea-utils fastq-join. IMGT/HighV-QUEST was used to annotate sequences, retaining only productive sequences with an unambiguous V-gene assignment, and each clonotype was defined by an identical CDR3 sequence. For downstream analysis, VDJtools 1.1.1, tcR 2.2.3, Treemap and vegan Shannon diversity in R 3.4.4 were used. TCRdb processed the public reads again with the CATT caller, after which rows with matching DNA were combined. The V and J calls, along with clone size, are taken from TCRdb and not from the paper's own processing. The sample data list approximately 58,000 delta-chain clones, and around 16% of these were observed just once. The top ten clones comprise approximately 0.4% of the sample.

CDR1 is given as GEAIGNYY and CDR2 as EKD, both from the germline V gene. Germline trimming amounts to 0 bases on V and 0 bases on J, with 29 as the count of junction bases outside the gene matches. Including cysteine and phenylalanine, the CDR3 has 25 amino acids. This entry keeps only the CDR3 DNA: 75 bases, framed from base 1. The paper as a whole reports these results and caveats: The use of highly purified populations and single-cell validation was advised by the authors, since misinterpretation of bulk repertoire data could be caused by unexpected Vdelta2 sequences. No clustering by age or sex was observed, so analyses did not stratify donors by these variables. In contrast to oligoclonal peripheral blood repertoires, thymic TRG and TRD repertoires appeared to be highly polyclonal with Gaussian CDR3 length distributions. Even though sort purity was high, roughly 20% of thymic TRD sequences were Vdelta2 (and few were Vdelta3), which was not the case for the peripheral blood Vdelta1+ controls. Donors shared many TRG clonotypes (up to roughly 6.9x10^3), but TRD repertoires were essentially private, with at most 130 shared.

Thymic samples were depleted of alphabeta T cells, then CD3+ TCRVdelta1+ TCRVdelta2- thymocytes were FACS-sorted. A purity of roughly 96% to 99.6% was achieved for sorted Vdelta1+ thymocytes. Thymic specimens were obtained from several paediatric patients, aged from about 5 days to 16 months, who were undergoing corrective cardiac surgery. Thymic tissue was dispersed, and mononuclear cells were isolated on a Histopaque-1077 density gradient. For staining, the antibodies used were anti-TCRVdelta1 clone TS8.2, anti-TCRVdelta2 clone B6, anti-CD3 clone HIT3a and anti-TCRalphabeta clone IP26. Compared with the rest of its sample, this clone is medium-sized (0.01 to 0.1%). It lacks a known antigen. No base quality information exists; no much larger clone differs at one position.

This clonotype was sampled from a girl in the first two years of life who had congenital heart surgery. This receptor chain uses TRDV2 and TRDJ1, with 11 bases matching TRDD3. Sequenced: Vdelta1+ gamma-delta thymocytes from the thymus. In light of the paper, this sample's cell subset or site label describes: FACS-sorted CD3+ TCRalphabeta- TCRVdelta1+ TCRVdelta2- thymocytes. The DNA reads as follows: TGTGCCTGTGACACCGGAAGGGATTATCTACTGGGGGATATCGGTCGAACCCTGAACACCGATAAACTCATCTTT. This gives the protein CACDTGRDYLLGDIGRTLNTDKLIF.